This entry lists 27 T cell receptor beta chains sequenced from one sample in a study of beta chain features in type 1 diabetes. The isolated RNA, all of it, was reverse transcribed, so expressed TCRB transcripts were what got sequenced. The repertoire was sequenced with immunoSEQ multiplex PCR; TCRdb's copy has only in-frame clones and lacks some. There are 900,000 or so clones in the sample; about 17% occur only once, and about 0.025% lies in the top ten. Sequences were obtained from naive CD4+ T cells from blood. These receptors were obtained from a woman aged 18-29 years in good health.

The chain links TRBV27 to TRBJ1-1, with a weak D call TRBD1 (5 bases). The CDR3 has 14 residues. Trimming stripped 3 bases from V and 3 bases from J, with 11 bases between. Germline CDR1 MNHEY, CDR2 SMNVEV (reference sequence). The CDR3 reads CASSLDNAYTEAFF. CDR3 DNA sequence: TGTGCCAGCAGTTTGGACAACGCCTACACTGAAGCTTTCTTT.

The V and J genes are TRBV7-2 and TRBJ2-7; TRBD1 matches at 7 bases. The trim removed 5 bases at V and 2 bases at J, leaving 6 bases unmatched. In germline, CDR1 is SGHTA, CDR2 FQGNSA. This CDR3 has 14 residues. Here the CDR3 DNA reads TGTGCCAGCAGCGTACCGGGACAGCCCTACGAGCAGTACTTC. This sequence encodes CASSVPGQPYEQYF.

The genes are TRBV25-1 and TRBJ2-7; D is uncertain. The CDR3 is made up of 12 amino acids. V dropped 7 bases and J dropped 3 bases, with 10 bases sitting between them. CDR1 is MGHDK, CDR2 SYGVNS, per germline. The DNA for the CDR3 is TGTGCCAGCAATGCCAGAAACTACGAGCAGTACTTC. This encodes CASNARNYEQYF.

This clone came up a few times. The V gene is TRBV5-1, the J gene TRBJ2-5; D remains unclear. V was pared by 4 bases and J by 0 bases, with 10 bases between. Germline V CDR1 and CDR2: SGHRS, YFSETQ. There are 14 residues in the CDR3. CDR3 loop: CASSPSPYQETQYF. The DNA of the CDR3 is TGCGCCAGCAGCCCCTCCCCGTACCAAGAGACCCAGTACTTC.

This clone was seen a handful of times. The rearrangement links TRBV10-3 to TRBJ2-7, with D possibly called TRBD1 or TRBD2 (5 bases each). Germline V gives CDR1 ENHRY, CDR2 SYGVKD. Trimming shortened V by 0 bases and J by 0 bases, and 12 bases separated the two germline ends. The CDR3 contains 16 residues. The CDR3 region is CAISESRGLSSYEQYF. CDR3 nucleotides: TGTGCCATCAGTGAGTCGAGGGGCCTAAGCTCCTACGAGCAGTACTTC.

V gene TRBV7-3 combines with J gene TRBJ2-3; D not resolved. Trimming stripped 5 bases from V and 1 base from J, with 10 bases between. This CDR3 has 14 residues. Germline V gene lookup returns CDR1 SGHTA and CDR2 FQGTGA. CDR3 residues: CASSLRPGTDTQYF. The CDR3 nucleotides read TGTGCCAGCAGCCTTCGTCCGGGCACAGATACGCAGTATTTT.

CDR3 loop: CATGWTGGNQPQHF. The DNA of the CDR3 is TGTGCCACCGGATGGACCGGCGGCAATCAGCCCCAGCATTTT. V gene TRBV10-3 combines with J gene TRBJ1-5; D gene ambiguous. Trimming took 10 bases from V and 2 from J, leaving 15 bases between them. Germline lookup yields CDR1 ENHRY and CDR2 SYGVKD. CDR3 length: 14 amino acids.

This clone came up a few times. The chain couples TRBV2 to TRBJ2-5; D is perhaps TRBD2 (6 bases). The CDR3 covers 16 residues. Germline values: CDR1 SNHLY, CDR2 FYNNEI. V lost 5 bases and J lost 5, with 21 bases in between. The CDR3 reads CASSRLVGVVLETQYF. In DNA form, the CDR3 reads TGTGCCAGCAGTAGACTAGTGGGAGTGGTCTTGGAGACCCAGTACTTC.

This rearrangement joins TRBV2 to TRBJ2-2; TRBD2 is a possible D gene (6 bases). Germline V CDR1 and CDR2: SNHLY, FYNNEI. The CDR3 is 16 residues long. Trimming pared 5 bases from V and 0 bases from J, leaving 13 bases between. The CDR3 DNA is TGTGCCAGCAGTAGCCCGTGGGGGGCGAACACCGGGGAGCTGTTTTTT. Amino acids: CASSSPWGANTGELFF.

V is TRBV28 and J is TRBJ2-1; tentatively, D is TRBD2 (6 bases). The CDR3 sequence is 15 residues long. The V and J ends lost 7 bases and 3 bases respectively, with 16 bases between them. Germline V gene sequence: CDR1 MDHEN, CDR2 SYDVKM. CDR3 residues: CASTAGTGGYNEQFF. In nucleotides, the CDR3 is TGTGCCAGCACAGCCGGGACTGGCGGCTACAATGAGCAGTTCTTC. The whole variable domain, remainder taken from reference TRBV28 and TRBJ2-1, is DVKVTQSSRYLVKRTGEKVFLECVQDMDHENMFWYRQDPGLGLRLIYFSYDVKMKEKGDIPEGYSVSREKKERFSLILESASTNQTSMYLCASTAGTGGYNEQFFGPGTRLTVL.

The sample holds a few counts of this clone. The V gene is TRBV4-3, the J gene TRBJ2-4; D might be TRBD2 (7 bases). The CDR3 consists of 18 residues. V gave up 5 bases and J gave up 0 bases, with 20 bases separating them. Germline-derived CDR1 and CDR2 are LGHNA and YSLEER. CDR3 nucleotides: TGCGCCAGCAGCAAATCGGGGGGCGGAACCCTAGCCAAAAACATTCAGTACTTC. Protein sequence: CASSKSGGGTLAKNIQYF.

This clone was observed a few times. The chain employs TRBV11-2 and TRBJ1-2, with 8 bases that match TRBD1. This CDR3 comprises 13 residues. V lost 5 bases and J lost 4; bases outside the gene matches: 3. CDR1 is SGHAT, CDR2 FQNNGV, per germline. The CDR3 DNA follows: TGTGCCAGCAGCGCGGGACAGGCCTATGGCTACACCTTC. It is translated as CASSAGQAYGYTF.

In this sample, this clone turned up a few times. V is TRBV5-4 and J is TRBJ2-1; D perhaps matches TRBD1 (5 bases). Trimming pared 4 bases from V and 3 bases from J, leaving 17 bases between. CDR1 and CDR2 (germline): SGHNT, YYREEE (reference sequence). The CDR3 has 16 residues. This CDR3 is CASSVQGRPRYNEQFF. The CDR3 DNA reads TGTGCCAGCAGCGTCCAGGGTCGTCCCCGCTACAATGAGCAGTTCTTC. The variable domain in full, completed from reference TRBV5-4 and TRBJ2-1, reads ETGVTQSPTHLIKTRGQQVTLRCSSQSGHNTVSWYQQALGQGPQFIFQYYREEENGRGNFPPRFSGLQFPNYSSELNVNALELDDSALYLCASSVQGRPRYNEQFFGPGTRLTVL.

This rearrangement joins TRBV7-2 to TRBJ2-3; the D gene is possibly TRBD2 (5 bases). Germline V gene lookup returns CDR1 SGHTA and CDR2 FQGNSA. The CDR3 spans 15 residues. V was clipped by 1 base and J by 2 bases, with 10 bases between them. The CDR3 DNA is TGTGCCAGCAGCTTAGGCCCGGGAAACACAGATACGCAGTATTTT. Its translation is CASSLGPGNTDTQYF.

The rearrangement links TRBV6-6 to TRBJ1-5; tentative D call: TRBD1 (6 bases). Germline CDR1 and CDR2: MNHNY and SVGAGI (reference sequence). CDR3 length equals 14 residues. V dropped 7 bases and J dropped 3 bases, with 13 bases sitting between them. Here the CDR3 reads CASIQDSNNQPQHF. The CDR3 nucleotides read TGTGCCAGCATCCAGGACAGCAACAATCAGCCCCAGCATTTT.

The table lists this clone with a few counts. The chain uses TRBV9 and TRBJ2-7, with D maybe TRBD1 (6 bases). CDR1 SGDLS and CDR2 YYNGEE come from the germline V gene. The CDR3 length is 15 residues. V was shortened by 3 bases and J by 3 bases, with 16 bases between the two germline ends. The CDR3 coding sequence is TGTGCCAGCAGCGCAAAGGGGGACCGAAACTACGAGCAGTACTTC. As protein: CASSAKGDRNYEQYF. Full variable domain (rest looked up from reference TRBV9 and TRBJ2-7): DSGVTQTPKHLITATGQRVTLRCSPRSGDLSVYWYQQSLDQGLQFLIQYYNGEERAKGNILERFSAQQFPDLHSELNLSSLELGDSALYFCASSAKGDRNYEQYFGPGTRLTVT.

The genes are TRBV28 and TRBJ2-6, with D uncertain. V was cut by 5 bases and J by 2 bases, with 13 bases left in between. Germline V gene lookup returns CDR1 MDHEN and CDR2 SYDVKM. The CDR3 length is 16 residues. CDR3 DNA sequence: TGTGCCAGCAGTGCTACCAGGAGTCCTGGGGCCAACGTCCTGACTTTC. This gives the protein CASSATRSPGANVLTF.

The table lists this clone with a few counts. The rearrangement joins TRBV18 to TRBJ2-5; D unclear. Trimming cost V 0 bases and J 1 base, with 9 bases left between them. The CDR3 length is 15 residues. CDR1 is KGHSH and CDR2 is LQKENI in the germline V gene. As DNA, the CDR3 is TGTGCCAGCTCACCACCCTCTATGGTCCAAGAGACCCAGTACTTC. Translating it yields CASSPPSMVQETQYF.

The chain couples TRBV6-5 to TRBJ2-7; 9 nucleotides match TRBD1. Germline V gene data show CDR1 as MNHEY and CDR2 as SVGAGI. The trim removed 2 bases at V and 4 bases at J, leaving 3 bases unmatched. The CDR3 loop spans 14 amino acids. CDR3 nucleotide sequence: TGTGCCAGCAGTTACGGGACAGGGAAGTACGAGCAGTACTTC. This codes for CASSYGTGKYEQYF.

Note on this clone: Other DNA sequences within the sample encode an identical CDR3. This sequence joins TRBV7-9 and TRBJ1-2; a possible D gene is TRBD1 (5 bases). Germline V lookup: CDR1 SEHNR, CDR2 FQNEAQ (reference sequence). Trimming took 5 bases from V and 6 from J, leaving 7 bases between them. The CDR3 extends over 11 amino acids. DNA for the CDR3: TGTGCCAGCAGCCTGGGGGATGGCTACACCTTC. This encodes CASSLGDGYTF.

The genes are TRBV28 and TRBJ2-3; D remains ambiguous. With 7 bases removed from V and 0 bases from J, the gap between germline ends came to 11 bases. The CDR3 consists of 14 residues. Germline CDR1 reads MDHEN; CDR2 reads SYDVKM. CDR3 in DNA: TGTGCCAGCATTGAAGGTACTAGCACAGATACGCAGTATTTT. Amino acid sequence: CASIEGTSTDTQYF.

This clone was detected a few times. This chain connects TRBV6-5 to TRBJ1-1, with D unresolved. This CDR3 contains 15 residues. Germline CDR1 reads MNHEY; CDR2 reads SVGAGI. Trimming took 2 bases from V and 0 from J, leaving 10 bases between them. The DNA for the CDR3 is TGTGCCAGCAGTTACCCTGGACGGATGAACACTGAAGCTTTCTTT. Translation gives CASSYPGRMNTEAFF.

The chain links TRBV7-9 to TRBJ2-1, with a tentative D call TRBD1 (6 bases). Germline V lookup: CDR1 SEHNR, CDR2 FQNEAQ (reference sequence). This CDR3 region has 16 residues. Trimming shortened V by 3 bases and J by 8 bases, and 20 bases separated the two germline ends. CDR3 sequence (DNA): TGTGCCAGCAGCTTGAGGGGGAAATTAAGAGGCGATGAGCAGTTCTTC. Encoded protein: CASSLRGKLRGDEQFF.

The rearrangement links TRBV7-9 to TRBJ2-2; 8 bases line up with TRBD1. The CDR3 totals 16 residues. Germline-derived CDR1 and CDR2 are SEHNR and FQNEAQ (reference sequence). V gave up 5 bases and J gave up 0 bases; unmatched junction bases: 5. This CDR3 reads CASSKGTGPNTGELFF. DNA for the CDR3: TGTGCCAGCAGCAAAGGGACAGGACCGAACACCGGGGAGCTGTTTTTT. The whole variable domain, filled in from reference TRBV7-9 and TRBJ2-2, reads DTGVSQNPRHKITKRGQNVTFRCDPISEHNRLYWYRQTLGQGPEFLTYFQNEAQLEKSRLLSDRFSAERPKGSFSTLEIQRTEQGDSAMYLCASSKGTGPNTGELFFGEGSRLTVL.

The rearrangement joins TRBV11-2 to TRBJ1-2; TRBD1 aligns across 7 bases. V lost 5 bases to trimming and J lost 4 bases; unmatched junction nucleotides: 10. Per the germline V gene, CDR1 is SGHAT and CDR2 is FQNNGV. CDR3 length: 15 residues. CDR3 sequence reads: CASSQTGASSYGYTF. The CDR3 DNA follows: TGTGCCAGCAGCCAAACAGGGGCATCTTCCTATGGCTACACCTTC.

This clone appeared a few times. The chain has TRBV6-6 and TRBJ2-1; D gene ambiguous. The CDR3 is 11 amino acids. Between the trimmed V and J ends, which lost 5 bases and 7 bases, there was a span of 6 bases. The germline gives CDR1 MNHNY, CDR2 SVGAGI (reference sequence). CDR3 residues: CASSPWNEQFF. The DNA for the CDR3 is TGTGCCAGCAGTCCCTGGAATGAGCAGTTCTTC.

The rearrangement links TRBV5-8 to TRBJ2-1; 8 bases line up with TRBD2. CDR3 length: 16 residues. Germline assignment: CDR1 SGHTS and CDR2 YDEGEE. The V segment lost 2 bases and the J segment 0 bases; nucleotides outside the gene matches: 4. CDR3 protein: CASSLAAGVSYNEQFF. For the CDR3, the DNA is TGTGCCAGCAGCTTAGCAGCGGGAGTCTCCTACAATGAGCAGTTCTTC.